This TCR beta chain was captured in a study of type 1 regulatory T cells. Study as a whole: T-allo10 is a Tr1-enriched, alloantigen-specific CD4 T cell product made in vitro.

TCRdb itself ran the reads through MiXCR, one entry per CDR3 protein. The sample has tens of thousands of distinct CDR3 sequences; nearly 50% are singletons. Trimming stripped 2 bases from V and 7 bases from J, with 12 bases between. There are 13 residues in the CDR3. Germline values: CDR1 DFQATT, CDR2 SNEGSKA (reference sequence). General study results and limits: Tr1 cells had a more restricted TCR repertoire than non-Tr1 cells.

This clonotype was detected only a few times. Its specificity is not known. Material: cultured non-Tr1 T cells, either the whole culture or a sorted T cell fraction (not recorded which). The sequence was obtained from a human donor in good health. This rearrangement joins TRBV20-1 to TRBJ1-5, with D perhaps TRBD1 (5 bases). DNA of the CDR3: TGCAGTGCTAGAAAAAATCAGGGCCAGCCCCAGCATTTT. Amino acids: CSARKNQGQPQHF.